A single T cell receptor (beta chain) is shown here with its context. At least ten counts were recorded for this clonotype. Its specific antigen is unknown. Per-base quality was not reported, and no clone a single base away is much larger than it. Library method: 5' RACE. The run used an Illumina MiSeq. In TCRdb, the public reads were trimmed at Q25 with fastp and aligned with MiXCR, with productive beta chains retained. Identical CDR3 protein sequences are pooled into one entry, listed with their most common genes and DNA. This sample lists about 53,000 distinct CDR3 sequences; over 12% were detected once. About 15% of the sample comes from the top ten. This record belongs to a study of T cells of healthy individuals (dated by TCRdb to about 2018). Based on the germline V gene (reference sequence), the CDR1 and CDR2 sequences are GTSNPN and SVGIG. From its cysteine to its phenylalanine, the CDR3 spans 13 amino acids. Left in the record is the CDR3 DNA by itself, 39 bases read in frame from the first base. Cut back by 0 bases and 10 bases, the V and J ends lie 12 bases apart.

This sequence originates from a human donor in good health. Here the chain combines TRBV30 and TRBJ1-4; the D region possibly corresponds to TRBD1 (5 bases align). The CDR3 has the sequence CAWSVEGDRKLFF. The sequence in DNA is TGTGCCTGGAGTGTGGAAGGGGACCGAAAACTGTTTTTT.